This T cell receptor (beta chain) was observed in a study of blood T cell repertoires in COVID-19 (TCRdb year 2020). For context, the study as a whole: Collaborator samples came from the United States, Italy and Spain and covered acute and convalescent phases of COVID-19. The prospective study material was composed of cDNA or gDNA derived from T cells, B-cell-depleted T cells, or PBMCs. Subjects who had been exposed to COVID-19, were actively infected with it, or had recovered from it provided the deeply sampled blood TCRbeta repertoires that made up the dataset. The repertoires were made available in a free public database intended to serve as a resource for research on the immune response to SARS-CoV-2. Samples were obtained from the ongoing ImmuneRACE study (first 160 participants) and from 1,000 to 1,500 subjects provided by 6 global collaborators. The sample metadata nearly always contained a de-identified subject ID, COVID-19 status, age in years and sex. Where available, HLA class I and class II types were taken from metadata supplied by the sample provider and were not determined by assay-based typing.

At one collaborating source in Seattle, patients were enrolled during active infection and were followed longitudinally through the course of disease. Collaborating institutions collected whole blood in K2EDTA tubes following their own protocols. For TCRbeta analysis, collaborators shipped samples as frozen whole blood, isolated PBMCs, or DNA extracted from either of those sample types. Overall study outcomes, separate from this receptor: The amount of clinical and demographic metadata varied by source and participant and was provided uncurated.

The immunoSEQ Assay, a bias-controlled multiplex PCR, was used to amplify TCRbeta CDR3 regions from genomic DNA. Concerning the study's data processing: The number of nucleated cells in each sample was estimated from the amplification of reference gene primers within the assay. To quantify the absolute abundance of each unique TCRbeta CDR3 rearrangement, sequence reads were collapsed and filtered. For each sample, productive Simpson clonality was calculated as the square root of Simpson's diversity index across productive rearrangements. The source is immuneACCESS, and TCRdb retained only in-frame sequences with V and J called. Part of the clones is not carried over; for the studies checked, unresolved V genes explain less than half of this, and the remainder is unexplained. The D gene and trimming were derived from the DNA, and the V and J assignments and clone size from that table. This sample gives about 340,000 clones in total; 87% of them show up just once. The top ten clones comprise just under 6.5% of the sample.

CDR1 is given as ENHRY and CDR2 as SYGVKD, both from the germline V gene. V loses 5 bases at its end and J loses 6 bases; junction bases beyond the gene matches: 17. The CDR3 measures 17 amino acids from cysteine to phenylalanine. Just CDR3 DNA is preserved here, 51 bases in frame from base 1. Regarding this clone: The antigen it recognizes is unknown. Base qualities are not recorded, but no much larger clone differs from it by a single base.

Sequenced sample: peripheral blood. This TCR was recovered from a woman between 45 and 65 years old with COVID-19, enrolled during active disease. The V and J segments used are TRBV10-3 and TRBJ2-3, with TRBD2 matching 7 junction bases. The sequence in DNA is TGTGCCATCAGTCCGCCCTCAACGGGAGCGGGAAGGGATACGCAGTATTTT. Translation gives CAISPPSTGAGRDTQYF.